The 26 T cell receptor beta chains presented below share a single source sample, sequenced in a study of T cell responses to AZD1222 COVID-19 vaccine. Profiling relied on immunoSEQ multiplex PCR, and the TCRdb table lists in-frame clones only, not all of them. Altogether fewer than 200,000 clones are present, around 94% being singletons, with the ten largest covering about 10%. The sequenced sample was peripheral blood, obtained on day 0 of AZD1222 vaccination. All receptors derive from an adult in good health.

The CDR3 DNA sequence: TGTGCCAGCACGGGGGTGGCAGGGTCGGAGACCCAGTACTTC. This gives the protein CASTGVAGSETQYF. The chain has TRBV2 and TRBJ2-5; D might be TRBD2 (6 bases). The V end lost 7 bases, the J end lost 5 bases, and 17 bases lay between the germline ends. The CDR3 is 14 residues long. CDR1 is SNHLY, CDR2 FYNNEI, per germline.

J is TRBJ1-2 and V is TRBV5-1; D is possibly TRBD1 (5 bases). The germline CDR1 and CDR2 sequences are SGHRS and YFSETQ. The length of the CDR3 is 14 residues. Deletions cut 0 bases from V and 4 bases from J, with 10 bases between. The CDR3 sequence is CASSLAYRGYGYTF. Here the CDR3 DNA reads TGCGCCAGCAGCTTGGCGTATAGGGGCTATGGCTACACCTTC.

CDR3 in amino acids: CASSDRSTDTQYF. DNA of the CDR3: TGTGCCAGCAGTGACCGGAGCACAGATACGCAGTATTTT. The chain links TRBV6-1 to TRBJ2-3, with D unclear. Per germline, CDR1 MNHNS and CDR2 SASEGT. The CDR3 length is 13 residues. The V end lost 3 bases, the J end lost 0 bases, and 4 bases lay between the germline ends.

V and J are TRBV24-1 and TRBJ2-1, with 8 bases aligning to TRBD1. Germline CDR1 reads KGHDR; CDR2 reads SFDVKD. The CDR3 contains 16 residues. Trimming cost V 3 bases and J 0 bases; bases outside gene matches: 3. CDR3 coding DNA: TGTGCCACCAGTGATCCCACAGGGGGCTCCTACAATGAGCAGTTCTTC. This codes for CATSDPTGGSYNEQFF.

The CDR3 bases are TGTGCCAGCAGCTTTGACAGGGGAAACACCATATATTTT. Translating it yields CASSFDRGNTIYF. The chain employs TRBV5-8 and TRBJ1-3; tentatively, D is TRBD1 (6 bases). Germline lookup yields CDR1 SGHTS and CDR2 YDEGEE. CDR3 size: 13 residues. V was pared by 2 bases and J by 4 bases, with 7 bases between.

This chain connects TRBV4-1 to TRBJ1-3; unclear D gene. Trimming removed 0 bases from V and 0 bases from J, with 12 bases in between. Germline V gene sequence: CDR1 MGHRA, CDR2 YSYEKL. CDR3 length: 17 amino acids. The CDR3 region is CASSQEEAAFSGNTIYF. CDR3 bases: TGCGCCAGCAGCCAAGAAGAGGCAGCCTTCTCTGGAAACACCATATATTTT.

The chain links TRBV12-3 or TRBV12-4 to TRBJ2-3; no definite D call. The CDR3 is 12 residues long. Trimming shortened V by 3 bases and J by 6 bases, and 7 bases separated the two germline ends. CDR3 in amino acids: CASSFPGDTQYF. Here the CDR3 DNA reads TGTGCCAGCAGTTTCCCCGGGGATACGCAGTATTTT.

The chain couples TRBV7-7 to TRBJ2-5, with 9 bases identical to TRBD2. The CDR3 is made up of 14 amino acids. Germline CDR1 and CDR2: SSHAT and FNYEAQ (reference sequence). Unmatched junction bases numbered 3, after V lost 3 bases and J lost 4 bases. The DNA for the CDR3 is TGTGCCAGCAGCTTGGGACTAGCCGGAGAGACCCAGTACTTC. It specifies CASSLGLAGETQYF.

V gene TRBV15 combines with J gene TRBJ1-1; D unresolved. Germline values: CDR1 LNHNV, CDR2 YYDKDF (reference sequence). This CDR3 comprises 16 residues. V was trimmed by 1 base and J by 1 base, leaving 13 bases between them. The CDR3 nucleotides read TGTGCCACCAGCAGAGTGTCTCGGCGGAAGAACACTGAAGCTTTCTTT. Translation: CATSRVSRRKNTEAFF.

The chain combines TRBV30 with TRBJ2-7; tentatively, D is TRBD2 (6 bases). Trimming left V 5 bases short and J 6 bases short, with 14 bases between. Germline V lookup: CDR1 GTSNPN, CDR2 SVGIG (reference sequence). This CDR3 contains 12 residues. The CDR3 is CAWGTSIGEQYF. The CDR3 coding sequence is TGTGCCTGGGGGACTTCAATAGGCGAGCAGTACTTC.

The chain uses TRBV5-8 and TRBJ2-1; tentatively, D is TRBD2 (6 bases). V was cut by 5 bases and J by 0 bases, with 15 bases left in between. The V gene's germline CDR1 is SGHTS and CDR2 YDEGEE. The CDR3 spans 16 residues. The CDR3 loop is CASRLTRLDSYNEQFF. In DNA form, the CDR3 reads TGTGCCAGCAGACTGACTAGGCTTGACTCCTACAATGAGCAGTTCTTC.

The V and J genes are TRBV24-1 and TRBJ2-3; unclear D gene. V shed 5 bases and J shed 4 bases, with 6 bases lying between them. CDR1 and CDR2 (germline): KGHDR, SFDVKD. This CDR3 is built from 12 residues. The CDR3 loop reads CATSVGADTQYF. CDR3 nucleotide sequence: TGTGCCACCAGTGTTGGGGCAGATACGCAGTATTTT.

This clone occurred a few times. The V call is TRBV14, the J call TRBJ1-2; TRBD1 might be the D (5 bases). The length of the CDR3 is 13 residues. Germline V lookup: CDR1 SGHDN, CDR2 FVKESK. Trimming shortened V by 4 bases and J by 7 bases, and 13 bases separated the two germline ends. The CDR3 is CASSPSDTAGYTF. The CDR3 bases are TGTGCCAGCAGCCCCTCGGACACAGCTGGCTACACCTTC.

This clone occurred once. The gene calls are TRBV11-2 and TRBJ1-2; 11 positions agree with TRBD1. Germline V gives CDR1 SGHAT, CDR2 FQNNGV. V lost 5 bases and J lost 6; bases outside the gene matches: 8. The CDR3 totals 15 residues. DNA of the CDR3: TGTGCCAGCAGCCTGGGGCGGACAGGGGGCCATGGCTACACCTTC. Its protein product is CASSLGRTGGHGYTF.

J is TRBJ1-2 and V is TRBV7-9, with 8 positions matching TRBD1. The junction had 0 bases not matched to a gene; V was cut back by 3 bases and J by 3 bases. The CDR3 totals 13 residues. From germline, CDR1 is SEHNR and CDR2 FQNEAQ (reference sequence). The CDR3, as DNA: TGTGCCAGCAGCTTGGGACAGGACTATGGCTACACCTTC. This sequence encodes CASSLGQDYGYTF.

The chain links TRBV19 to TRBJ1-5, with D possibly being TRBD1 (5 bases). Trimming took 3 bases from V and 5 from J, leaving 11 bases between them. The CDR3 runs 14 residues. Germline V CDR1 and CDR2: LNHDA, SQIVND (reference sequence). In DNA form, the CDR3 reads TGTGCCAGTAGTATGGGACGGAATGATCAGCCCCAGCATTTT. Protein sequence: CASSMGRNDQPQHF.

This clone was seen only once. This chain uses TRBV4-1 with TRBJ2-5; D is possibly TRBD1 (6 bases). Trimming removed 2 bases from V and 2 bases from J, with 12 bases in between. CDR3 length: 15 amino acids. The germline V gene has CDR1 MGHRA and CDR2 YSYEKL. Here the CDR3 DNA reads TGCGCCAGCAGCCAATCGGCAGGGGAACAAGAGACCCAGTACTTC. This encodes CASSQSAGEQETQYF.

The chain is built from TRBV27 and TRBJ2-1; TRBD2 agrees at 8 bases. In germline, CDR1 is MNHEY, CDR2 SMNVEV (reference sequence). The CDR3 is 12 amino acids. V was pared by 7 bases and J by 5 bases, with 1 base of the junction left unmatched. CDR3 sequence: CASTGGHNEQFF. The DNA for the CDR3 is TGTGCCAGCACGGGGGGGCACAATGAGCAGTTCTTC.

The chain employs TRBV7-2 and TRBJ1-4; 8 positions agree with TRBD1. This CDR3 has 15 residues. V lost 5 bases, J lost 4 bases, and 6 bases stayed unmatched. Germline CDR1 and CDR2: SGHTA and FQGNSA. The CDR3 nucleotides are TGTGCCAGCAGCCCACGGACAGGGAGTAATGAAAAACTGTTTTTT. This codes for CASSPRTGSNEKLFF.

The rearrangement uses TRBV7-3 and TRBJ1-2, with D uncertain. Germline V gives CDR1 SGHTA, CDR2 FQGTGA. The CDR3 totals 16 residues. V shed 4 bases and J shed 0 bases, with 15 bases lying between them. CDR3 sequence: CASSSSGISSNYGYTF. In DNA form, the CDR3 reads TGTGCCAGCAGCTCCTCCGGGATCTCCTCTAACTATGGCTACACCTTC.

This clone was seen only once. The chain combines TRBV7-3 with TRBJ1-2; D gene uncertain. The CDR3 is made up of 17 amino acids. Trimming stripped 0 bases from V and 6 bases from J, with 20 bases between. Germline assignment: CDR1 SGHTA and CDR2 FQGTGA. This chain's CDR3 is CASSLTAQTWELDGYTF. The CDR3 region has the DNA TGTGCCAGCAGCTTAACGGCACAGACTTGGGAGTTAGATGGCTACACCTTC.

The chain carries TRBV7-9 and TRBJ1-3, with D possibly matching TRBD1 (6 bases). Trimming left V 2 bases short and J 4 bases short, with 18 bases between. The CDR3 length is 17 residues. Germline CDR1 SEHNR, CDR2 FQNEAQ (reference sequence). In nucleotides, the CDR3 is TGTGCCAGCAGCTTACCCCTCGGCAGGGGAGAAGGAAACACCATATATTTT. Encoded protein: CASSLPLGRGEGNTIYF.

In its sample, this clone was seen once. The chain uses TRBV18 and TRBJ1-1, with 9 bases lining up with TRBD1. The CDR3 extends over 14 amino acids. The germline CDR1 and CDR2 sequences are KGHSH and LQKENI. V was clipped by 3 bases and J by 3 bases; unmatched bases: 2. CDR3 amino acids: CASSPWTGDTEAFF. The CDR3 DNA sequence: TGTGCCAGCTCACCTTGGACAGGGGACACTGAAGCTTTCTTT.

This chain connects TRBV9 to TRBJ2-3; 12 nucleotides agree with TRBD2. CDR1 is SGDLS and CDR2 is YYNGEE in the germline V gene. The CDR3 runs to 16 residues. Trimming removed 3 bases from V and 6 bases from J; junction bases left unmatched: 8. The DNA for the CDR3 is TGTGCCAGCAGCGCGGGACTAGCGGGCGCTAGGGATACGCAGTATTTT. Translation gives CASSAGLAGARDTQYF.

The V gene is TRBV25-1, the J gene TRBJ2-1; D could derive from TRBD1 or TRBD2 (6 bases each). Per the germline V gene, CDR1 is MGHDK and CDR2 is SYGVNS. This CDR3 is built from 14 residues. Trimming removed 8 bases from V and 0 bases from J, with 11 bases in between. CDR3 protein: CASGGQLSYNEQFF. In DNA form, the CDR3 reads TGTGCCAGCGGGGGGCAGCTCTCCTACAATGAGCAGTTCTTC.

This chain links TRBV30 with TRBJ1-5, with D tentatively TRBD1 (6 bases). This CDR3 is 16 amino acids long. The V end was cut by 3 bases, the J end by 0 bases, with 15 bases between. Germline V lookup: CDR1 GTSNPN, CDR2 SVGIG (reference sequence). CDR3 amino acids: CAWSGTGTYSNQPQHF. The CDR3 nucleotides read TGTGCCTGGAGCGGAACAGGGACCTATAGCAATCAGCCCCAGCATTTT.